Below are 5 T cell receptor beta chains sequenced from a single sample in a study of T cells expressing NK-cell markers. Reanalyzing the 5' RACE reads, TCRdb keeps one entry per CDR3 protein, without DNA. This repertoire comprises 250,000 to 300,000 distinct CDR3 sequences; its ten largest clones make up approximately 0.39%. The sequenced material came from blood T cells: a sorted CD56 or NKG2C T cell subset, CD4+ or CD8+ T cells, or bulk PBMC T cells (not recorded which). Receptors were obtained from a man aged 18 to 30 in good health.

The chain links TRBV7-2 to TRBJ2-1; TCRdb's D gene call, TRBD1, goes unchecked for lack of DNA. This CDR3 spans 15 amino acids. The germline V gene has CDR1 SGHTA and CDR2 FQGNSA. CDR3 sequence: CASSSVAGTVNEQFF.

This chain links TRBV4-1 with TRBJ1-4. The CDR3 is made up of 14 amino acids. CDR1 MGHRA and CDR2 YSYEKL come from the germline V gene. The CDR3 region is CASSQEGSYEKLFF.

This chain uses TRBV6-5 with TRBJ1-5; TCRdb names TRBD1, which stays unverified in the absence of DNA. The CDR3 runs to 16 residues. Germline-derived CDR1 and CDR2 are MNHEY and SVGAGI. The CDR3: CASSWDRLRSNQPQHF.

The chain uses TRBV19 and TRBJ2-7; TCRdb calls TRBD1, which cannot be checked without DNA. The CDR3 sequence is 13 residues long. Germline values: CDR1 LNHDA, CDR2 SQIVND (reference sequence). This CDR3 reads CASSTGTGYEQYF.

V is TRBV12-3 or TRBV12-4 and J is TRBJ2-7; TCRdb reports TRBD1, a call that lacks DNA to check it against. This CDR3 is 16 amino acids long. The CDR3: CASSLNLGQGSLEQYF.